This T cell receptor (beta chain) was sequenced in a study of tumor-infiltrating lymphocytes in localized non-small cell lung cancer. Study results and limitations: TCR sequencing covered a subset of patients with enough tissue. Higher tumor T cell infiltration than in uninvolved lung was supported by TCRbeta sequencing. IM1 and IM2 tumors showed no difference in T-cell fraction.

As concerns this clone: What it binds is not known.

The data were produced by immunoSEQ multiplex PCR, yet TCRdb's version contains in-frame clones alone and is incomplete. The sample contains about 11,000 clones, roughly 85% of which appear only once. Material: uninvolved lung tissue not adjacent to the tumor. The TCR sequence derives from a human donor with non-small cell lung cancer.

The CDR3: CASSATGVSNEQFF. CDR3 coding DNA: TGCGCCAGCAGCGCGACAGGGGTCAGCAATGAGCAGTTCTTC. The chain employs TRBV4-1 and TRBJ2-1, with 8 bases matching TRBD1. Germline assignment: CDR1 MGHRA and CDR2 YSYEKL. The CDR3 has 14 amino acids. The trim removed 5 bases at V and 6 bases at J, leaving 6 bases unmatched.